The next 5 T cell receptor beta chains were all read from a single sample in a study of blood T cell repertoires in COVID-19 (dated by TCRdb to between 2020 and 2021). The method was the immunoSEQ multiplex PCR assay. Not all clones reach the TCRdb copy of this immuneACCESS table, which keeps in-frame sequences only. Checked studies attribute under half of the gap to unresolved V genes and leave the rest unexplained. The sample records approximately 400,000 clones, roughly 77% of which are singletons. The top ten constitute around 1% of the sample. The sample comprised peripheral blood. Receptors originate from a human donor with acute or convalescent COVID-19. The donor label of this sample is uncertain.

The chain is built from TRBV6-1 and TRBJ1-3; D not resolved. This CDR3 spans 14 amino acids. Germline V lookup: CDR1 MNHNS, CDR2 SASEGT. V shed 1 base and J shed 7 bases, with 11 bases lying between them. The CDR3 DNA reads as TGTGCCAGCAGTGAAGAAAAGACAAGGAACACCATATATTTT. The encoded protein is CASSEEKTRNTIYF.

This clone was seen a handful of times. The gene calls are TRBV18 and TRBJ1-4; D might be TRBD1 (6 bases). The ends were cut back, 6 bases at V and 5 bases at J, with 10 bases in the middle. The germline V gene has CDR1 KGHSH and CDR2 LQKENI. The CDR3 runs to 13 residues. CDR3 amino acids: CASSTGQNEKLFF. For the CDR3, the DNA is TGTGCCAGCTCCACAGGACAGAATGAAAAACTGTTTTTT. Full variable domain (missing parts from reference TRBV18 and TRBJ1-4): NAGVMQNPRHLVRRRGQEARLRCSPMKGHSHVYWYRQLPEEGLKFMVYLQKENIIDESGMPKERFSAEFPKEGPSILRIQQVVRGDSAAYFCASSTGQNEKLFFGSGTQLSVL.

This chain joins TRBV2 and TRBJ1-2, with TRBD1 as a possible D gene (5 bases). The V end was cut by 1 base, the J end by 5 bases, with 17 bases between. Germline CDR1 is SNHLY and CDR2 is FYNNEI. This CDR3 spans 16 amino acids. CDR3 bases: TGTGCCAGCAGTGAAGAAGGTGGGGCGGGACCTTATGGCTACACCTTC. This encodes CASSEEGGAGPYGYTF.

J is TRBJ2-7 and V is TRBV6-5; 9 bases agree with TRBD2. Germline assignment: CDR1 MNHEY and CDR2 SVGAGI. The CDR3 extends over 13 amino acids. The junction had 11 bases not matched to a gene; V was cut back by 10 bases and J by 7 bases. The CDR3 sequence: CATLWPSGKEQYF. The DNA of the CDR3 is TGTGCCACCCTCTGGCCTAGCGGGAAGGAGCAGTACTTC.

The chain recombines TRBV3-1 (or the pseudogene TRBV3-2) with TRBJ1-2; 7 nucleotides match TRBD1. Germline assignment: CDR1 LGHDT and CDR2 YNNKEL (reference sequence). Trimming at V came to 4 bases and at J to 3 bases, leaving 8 bases not matched to a gene. The CDR3 contains 15 residues. CDR3 sequence reads: CASSPRTGGHYGYTF. The CDR3 nucleotides read TGTGCCAGCAGCCCCCGGACAGGAGGCCACTATGGCTACACCTTC.